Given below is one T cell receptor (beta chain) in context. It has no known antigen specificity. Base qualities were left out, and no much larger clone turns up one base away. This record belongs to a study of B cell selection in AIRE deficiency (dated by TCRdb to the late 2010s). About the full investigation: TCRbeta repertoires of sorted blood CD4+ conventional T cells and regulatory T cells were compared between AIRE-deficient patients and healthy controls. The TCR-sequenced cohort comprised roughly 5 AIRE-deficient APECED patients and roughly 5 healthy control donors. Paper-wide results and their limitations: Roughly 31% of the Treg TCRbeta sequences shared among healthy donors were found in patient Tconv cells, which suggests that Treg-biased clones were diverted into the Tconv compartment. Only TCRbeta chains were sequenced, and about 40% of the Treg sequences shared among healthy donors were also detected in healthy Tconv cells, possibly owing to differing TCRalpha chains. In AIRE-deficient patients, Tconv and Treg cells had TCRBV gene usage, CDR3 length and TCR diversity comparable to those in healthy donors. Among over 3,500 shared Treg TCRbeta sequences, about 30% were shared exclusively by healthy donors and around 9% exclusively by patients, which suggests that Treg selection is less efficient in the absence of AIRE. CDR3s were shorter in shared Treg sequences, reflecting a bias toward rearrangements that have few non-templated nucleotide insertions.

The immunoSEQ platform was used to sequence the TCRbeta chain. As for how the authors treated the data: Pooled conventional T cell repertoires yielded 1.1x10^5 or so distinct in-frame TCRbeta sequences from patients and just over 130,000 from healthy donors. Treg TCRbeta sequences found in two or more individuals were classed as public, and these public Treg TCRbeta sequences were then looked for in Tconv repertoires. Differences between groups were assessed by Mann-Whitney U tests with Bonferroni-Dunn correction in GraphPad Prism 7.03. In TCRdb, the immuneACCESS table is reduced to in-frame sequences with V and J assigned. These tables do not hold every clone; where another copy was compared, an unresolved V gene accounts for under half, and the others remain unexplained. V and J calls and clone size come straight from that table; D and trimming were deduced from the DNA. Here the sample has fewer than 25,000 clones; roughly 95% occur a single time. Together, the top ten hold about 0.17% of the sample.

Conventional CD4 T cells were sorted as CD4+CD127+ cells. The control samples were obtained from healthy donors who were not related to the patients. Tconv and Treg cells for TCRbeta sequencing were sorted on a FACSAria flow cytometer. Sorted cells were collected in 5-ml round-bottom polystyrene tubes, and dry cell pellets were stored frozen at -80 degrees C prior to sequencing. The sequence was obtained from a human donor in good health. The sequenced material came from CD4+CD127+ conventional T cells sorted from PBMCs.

The sequence in DNA is TGTGCCAGCAGCCCCGAAGACTATATCAATGAGCAGTTCTTC. Protein translation: CASSPEDYINEQFF. The chain is assembled from TRBV5-4 and TRBJ2-1; D gene: possibly TRBD2, on 5 matching bases. The junction shows trimming of 4 bases on V and 6 bases on J, plus 14 bases between the germline ends. CDR1 and CDR2, looked up from the germline V gene (reference sequence), are SGHNT and YYREEE. Including the terminal cysteine and phenylalanine, the CDR3 comprises 14 residues. The kept DNA is CDR3 alone, 42 bases in frame from the first base.